This note documents a single T cell receptor (beta chain) sequence. The table came from immunoSEQ multiplex PCR; TCRdb's copy has only in-frame clones and leaves some out. The table lists about 160,000 clones, 80% to 90% of them singletons. The sample belongs to a study of control samples from healthy donors and cancer patients. V was cut by 4 bases and J by 4 bases, with 16 bases left in between. CDR1 is LGHDT, CDR2 YNNKEL, per germline (reference sequence). The CDR3 spans 15 residues. The chain links TRBV3-1 (or the pseudogene TRBV3-2) to TRBJ1-2; D call uncertain. The sample consisted of blood. This TCR came from a man aged 25-45 years in good health. CDR3 DNA sequence: TGTGCCAGCAGCCTCGGCGGAGGGTCGGGCTATGGCTACACCTTC. Translation: CASSLGGGSGYGYTF.